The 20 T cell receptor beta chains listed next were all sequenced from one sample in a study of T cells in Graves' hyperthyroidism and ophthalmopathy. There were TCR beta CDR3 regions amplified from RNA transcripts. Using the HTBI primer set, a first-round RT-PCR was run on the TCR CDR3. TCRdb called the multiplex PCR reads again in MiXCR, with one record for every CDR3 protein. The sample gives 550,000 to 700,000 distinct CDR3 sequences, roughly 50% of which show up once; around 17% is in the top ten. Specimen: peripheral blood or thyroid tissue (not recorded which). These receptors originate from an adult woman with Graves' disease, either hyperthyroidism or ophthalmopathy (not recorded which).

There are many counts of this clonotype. CDR3 region: CASNSTGSGTTYEQYF. CDR3 sequence (DNA): TGTGCCAGCAACTCCACGGGTAGCGGGACTACCTACGAGCAGTACTTC. V gene TRBV9 combines with J gene TRBJ2-7, with 8 bases matching TRBD2. Per germline, CDR1 SGDLS and CDR2 YYNGEE. The CDR3 is 16 residues long. The junction had 13 bases not matched to a gene; V was cut back by 6 bases and J by 2 bases.

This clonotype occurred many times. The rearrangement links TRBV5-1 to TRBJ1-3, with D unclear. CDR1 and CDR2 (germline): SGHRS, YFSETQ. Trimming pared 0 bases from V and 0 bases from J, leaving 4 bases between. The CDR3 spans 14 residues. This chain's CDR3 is CASSLVSSGNTIYF. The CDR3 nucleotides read TGCGCCAGCAGCTTGGTGAGCTCTGGAAACACCATATATTTT.

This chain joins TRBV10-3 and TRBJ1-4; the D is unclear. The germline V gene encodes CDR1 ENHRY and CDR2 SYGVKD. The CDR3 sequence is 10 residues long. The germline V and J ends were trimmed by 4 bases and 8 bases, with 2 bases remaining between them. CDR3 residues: CAISGEKLFF. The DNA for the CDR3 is TGTGCCATCAGTGGGGAAAAACTGTTTTTT.

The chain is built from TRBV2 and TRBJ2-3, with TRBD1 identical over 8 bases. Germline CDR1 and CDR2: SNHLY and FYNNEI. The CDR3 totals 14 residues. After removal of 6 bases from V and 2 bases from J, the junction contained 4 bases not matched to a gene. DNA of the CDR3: TGTGCCAGCAGCGACAGGGGCAACACAGATACGCAGTATTTT. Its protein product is CASSDRGNTDTQYF.

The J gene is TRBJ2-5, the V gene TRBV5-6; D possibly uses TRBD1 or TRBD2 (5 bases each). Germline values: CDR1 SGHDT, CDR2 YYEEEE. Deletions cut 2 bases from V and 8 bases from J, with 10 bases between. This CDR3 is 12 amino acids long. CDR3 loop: CASSLERDTQYF. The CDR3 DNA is TGTGCCAGCAGCTTAGAGAGGGACACCCAGTACTTC.

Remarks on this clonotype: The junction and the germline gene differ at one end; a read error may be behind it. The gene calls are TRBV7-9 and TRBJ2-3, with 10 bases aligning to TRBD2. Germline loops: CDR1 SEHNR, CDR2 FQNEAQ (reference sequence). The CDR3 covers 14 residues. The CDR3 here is CASSLAGVKDTQYF. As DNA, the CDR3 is TGTGCCAGCAGCCTAGCGGGAGTTAAAGATACGCAGTATTTT.

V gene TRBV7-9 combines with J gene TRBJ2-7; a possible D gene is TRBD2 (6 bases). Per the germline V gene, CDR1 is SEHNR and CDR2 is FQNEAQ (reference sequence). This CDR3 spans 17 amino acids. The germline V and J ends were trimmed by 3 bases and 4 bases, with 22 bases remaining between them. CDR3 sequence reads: CASSFHIGGLGNYEQYF. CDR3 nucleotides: TGTGCCAGCAGCTTTCATATCGGGGGTCTGGGCAATTACGAGCAGTACTTC.

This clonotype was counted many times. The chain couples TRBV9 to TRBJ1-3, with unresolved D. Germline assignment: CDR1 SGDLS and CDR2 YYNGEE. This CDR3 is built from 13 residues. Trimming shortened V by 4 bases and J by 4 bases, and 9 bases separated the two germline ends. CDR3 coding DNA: TGTGCCAGCAGCCCCCCGCCCGGAAACACCATATATTTT. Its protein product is CASSPPPGNTIYF.

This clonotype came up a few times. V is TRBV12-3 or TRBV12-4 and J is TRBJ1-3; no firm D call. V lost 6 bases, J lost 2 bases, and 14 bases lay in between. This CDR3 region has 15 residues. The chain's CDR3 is CASSLAGSAGNTIYF. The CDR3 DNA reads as TGTGCCAGCAGCTTGGCGGGGTCTGCTGGAAACACCATATATTTT.

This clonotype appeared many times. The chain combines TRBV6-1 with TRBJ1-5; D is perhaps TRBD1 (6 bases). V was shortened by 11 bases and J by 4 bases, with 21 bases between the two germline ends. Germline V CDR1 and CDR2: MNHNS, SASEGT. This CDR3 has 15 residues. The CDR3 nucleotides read TGTGCCGGACAGCAGGGAGACAGTTCTAATCAGCCCCAGCATTTT. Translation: CAGQQGDSSNQPQHF.

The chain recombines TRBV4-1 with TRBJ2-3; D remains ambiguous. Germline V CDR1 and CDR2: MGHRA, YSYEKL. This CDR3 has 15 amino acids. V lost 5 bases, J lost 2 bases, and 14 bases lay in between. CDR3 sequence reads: CASSSIALNTDTQYF. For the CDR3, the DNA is TGCGCCAGCAGCAGTATCGCCCTGAACACAGATACGCAGTATTTT.

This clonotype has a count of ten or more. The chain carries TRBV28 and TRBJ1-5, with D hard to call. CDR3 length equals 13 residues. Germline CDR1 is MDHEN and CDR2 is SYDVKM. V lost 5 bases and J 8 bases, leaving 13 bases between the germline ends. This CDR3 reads CASSQIGLEPQHF. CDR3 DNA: TGTGCCAGCAGTCAAATCGGGTTGGAGCCCCAGCATTTT.

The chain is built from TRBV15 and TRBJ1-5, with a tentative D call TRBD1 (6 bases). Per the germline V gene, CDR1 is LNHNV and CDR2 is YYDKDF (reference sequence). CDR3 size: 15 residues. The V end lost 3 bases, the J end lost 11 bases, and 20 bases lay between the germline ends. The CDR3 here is CATSSRGRGRETQHF. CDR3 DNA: TGTGCCACCAGCAGTCGGGGACGGGGGCGGGAGACCCAGCATTTT.

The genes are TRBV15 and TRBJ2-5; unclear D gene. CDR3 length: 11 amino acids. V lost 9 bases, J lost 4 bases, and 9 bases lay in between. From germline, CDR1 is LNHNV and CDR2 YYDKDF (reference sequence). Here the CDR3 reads CATTAIETQYF. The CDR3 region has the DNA TGTGCCACTACAGCCATAGAGACCCAGTACTTC.

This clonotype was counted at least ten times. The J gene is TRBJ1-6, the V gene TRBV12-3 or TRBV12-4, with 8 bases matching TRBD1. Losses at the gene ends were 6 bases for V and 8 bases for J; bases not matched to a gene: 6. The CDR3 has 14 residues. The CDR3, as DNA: TGTGCCAGCAGCCGACAGGGGATGCATTCACCCCTCCACTTT. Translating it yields CASSRQGMHSPLHF.

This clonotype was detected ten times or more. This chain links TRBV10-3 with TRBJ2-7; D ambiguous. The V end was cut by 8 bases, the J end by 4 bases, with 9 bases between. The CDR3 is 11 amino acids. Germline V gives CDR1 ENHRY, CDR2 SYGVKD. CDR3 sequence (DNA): TGTGCCATCGCCCGAAATTACGAGCAGTACTTC. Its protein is CAIARNYEQYF.

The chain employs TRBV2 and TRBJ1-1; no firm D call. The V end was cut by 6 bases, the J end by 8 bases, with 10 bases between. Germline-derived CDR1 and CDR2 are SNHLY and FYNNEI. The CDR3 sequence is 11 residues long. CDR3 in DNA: TGTGCCAGCAGACCGGGGTACGAAGCTTTCTTT. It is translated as CASRPGYEAFF.

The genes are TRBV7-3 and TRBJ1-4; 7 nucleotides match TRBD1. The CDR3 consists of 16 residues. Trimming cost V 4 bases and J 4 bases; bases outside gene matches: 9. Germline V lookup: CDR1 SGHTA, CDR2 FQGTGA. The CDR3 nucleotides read TGTGCCAGCAGCTCCCGACAGGGAAGCCTTAATGAAAAACTGTTTTTT. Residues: CASSSRQGSLNEKLFF.

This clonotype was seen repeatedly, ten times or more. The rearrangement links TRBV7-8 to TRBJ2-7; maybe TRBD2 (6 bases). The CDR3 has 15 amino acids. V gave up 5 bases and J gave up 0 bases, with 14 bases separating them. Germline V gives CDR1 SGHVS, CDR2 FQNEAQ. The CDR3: CASSDRDFNSYEQYF. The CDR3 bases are TGTGCCAGCAGCGACCGGGACTTTAACTCCTACGAGCAGTACTTC.

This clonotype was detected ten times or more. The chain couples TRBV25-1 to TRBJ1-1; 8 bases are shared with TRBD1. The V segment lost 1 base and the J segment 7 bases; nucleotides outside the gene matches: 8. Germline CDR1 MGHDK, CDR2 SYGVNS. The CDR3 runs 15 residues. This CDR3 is CASSELRMGQDEAFF. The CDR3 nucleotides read TGTGCCAGCAGTGAATTGAGGATGGGACAGGATGAAGCTTTCTTT. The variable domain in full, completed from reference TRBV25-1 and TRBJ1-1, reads EADIYQTPRYLVIGTGKKITLECSQTMGHDKMYWYQQDPGMELHLIHYSYGVNSTEKGDLSSESTVSRIRTEHFPLTLESARPSHTSQYLCASSELRMGQDEAFFGQGTRLTVV.